The 16 T cell receptor beta chains given below trace back to one sample, sequenced in a study of blood T cell repertoires in COVID-19. The data were produced by immunoSEQ multiplex PCR, yet TCRdb's version contains in-frame clones alone and is incomplete. Of under 70,000 clones detected, around 77% appear once; the ten largest clones hold around 9.6%. Sequences were obtained from peripheral blood. The origin of the receptors is a human donor in a cohort sampled during active COVID-19.

The chain links TRBV5-1 to TRBJ2-2; D is unclear. The germline V gene has CDR1 SGHRS and CDR2 YFSETQ. There are 14 residues in the CDR3. The germline V and J ends were trimmed by 0 bases and 1 base, with 4 bases remaining between them. The CDR3 DNA follows: TGCGCCAGCAGCTTGGTACAGAACACCGGGGAGCTGTTTTTT. Amino acid sequence: CASSLVQNTGELFF.

The chain employs TRBV6-5 and TRBJ1-3; D not certain. The CDR3 covers 12 residues. V lost 5 bases and J 3 bases, leaving 5 bases between the germline ends. Germline V CDR1 and CDR2: MNHEY, SVGAGI. CDR3 DNA sequence: TGTGCCAGCAGTCCTAATGGAAACACCATATATTTT. This codes for CASSPNGNTIYF.

On this clone itself: Other DNA sequences of this sample code for an identical CDR3. V gene TRBV4-3 combines with J gene TRBJ2-7, with 7 bases fitting TRBD2. The germline V gene has CDR1 LGHNA and CDR2 YSLEER. Trimming cost V 1 base and J 0 bases; bases outside gene matches: 15. The length of the CDR3 is 19 residues. The CDR3 loop reads CASSQASGVTSASSYEQYF. CDR3 sequence (DNA): TGCGCCAGCAGCCAAGCCAGCGGAGTAACTAGCGCGAGCTCCTACGAGCAGTACTTC.

V gene TRBV30 combines with J gene TRBJ2-1; 9 bases map to TRBD2. CDR1 is GTSNPN and CDR2 is SVGIG in the germline V gene (reference sequence). This CDR3 comprises 16 residues. J was trimmed by 8 bases and V by 5 bases; bases with no gene match: 16. CDR3 sequence: CAWALPRGAGGDEQFF. The CDR3 bases are TGTGCCTGGGCCCTTCCGAGGGGAGCGGGAGGCGATGAGCAGTTCTTC. Full variable domain (remainder filled in from reference TRBV30 and TRBJ2-1): SQTIHQWPATLVQPVGSPLSLECTVEGTSNPNLYWYRQAAGRGLQLLFYSVGIGQISSEVPQNLSASRPQDRQFILSSKKLLLSDSGFYLCAWALPRGAGGDEQFFGPGTRLTVL.

The chain carries TRBV19 and TRBJ1-5; TRBD1 aligns across 11 bases. This CDR3 spans 18 amino acids. Trimming took 3 bases from V and 6 from J; bases not matched to a gene: 13. Germline V CDR1 and CDR2: LNHDA, SQIVND (reference sequence). CDR3 DNA sequence: TGTGCCAGTAGTATGGACAGGGGGCGCCCTTTTGCAGGTCAGCCCCAGCATTTT. Its translation: CASSMDRGRPFAGQPQHF.

V and J are TRBV27 and TRBJ2-1; 12 positions agree with TRBD2. The germline CDR1 and CDR2 sequences are MNHEY and SMNVEV (reference sequence). The J segment lost 1 base and the V segment lost 3 bases, leaving 4 bases of the junction unmatched. The CDR3 sequence is 17 residues long. The chain's CDR3 is CASSFRLAGGSYNEQFF. The CDR3 nucleotides read TGTGCCAGCAGTTTCCGGCTAGCGGGAGGGTCCTACAATGAGCAGTTCTTC.

The rearrangement links TRBV19 to TRBJ2-6; perhaps TRBD1 as D (6 bases). V was pared by 7 bases and J by 0 bases, with 22 bases between. Germline lookup yields CDR1 LNHDA and CDR2 SQIVND (reference sequence). The CDR3 runs to 19 residues. CDR3 sequence reads: CASKSTGQGMSSGANVLTF. The CDR3 DNA reads as TGTGCCAGTAAATCCACGGGGCAGGGGATGAGCTCTGGGGCCAACGTCCTGACTTTC.

This clone was seen just once. Different DNA sequences within this sample yield the same CDR3. The chain joins TRBV5-1 to TRBJ1-1; 7 nucleotides line up with TRBD1. The ends lost 4 bases at V and 2 bases at J; junction bases unmatched: 5. The CDR3 covers 14 residues. Germline CDR1 and CDR2: SGHRS and YFSETQ. The CDR3 DNA is TGCGCCAGCAGCCCCGGACAGGCAAACACTGAAGCTTTCTTT. Translation gives CASSPGQANTEAFF.

This clone was seen a handful of times. The chain combines TRBV10-3 with TRBJ2-1; the D is unclear. V dropped 2 bases and J dropped 8 bases, with 19 bases sitting between them. Germline V gene sequence: CDR1 ENHRY, CDR2 SYGVKD. The CDR3 is 16 residues long. CDR3 sequence: CAISEGRLGLLDEQFF. CDR3 nucleotides: TGTGCCATCAGTGAGGGCCGACTGGGTCTCTTGGATGAGCAGTTCTTC.

This chain links TRBV28 with TRBJ1-2; D ambiguous. CDR1 is MDHEN, CDR2 SYDVKM, per germline. V shed 3 bases and J shed 8 bases, with 13 bases lying between them. The CDR3 runs 13 residues. CDR3 protein: CASSFLGGPGYTF. CDR3 DNA: TGTGCCAGCAGTTTCCTCGGAGGTCCGGGCTACACCTTC.

Written as DNA, the CDR3 is TGTGCCAGCAGTGAATACGGAGCGGCAACCTACGAGCAGTACTTC. Translation gives CASSEYGAATYEQYF. The chain has TRBV25-1 and TRBJ2-7, with D perhaps matching TRBD2 (5 bases). In germline, CDR1 is MGHDK, CDR2 SYGVNS. V dropped 0 bases and J dropped 2 bases, with 11 bases sitting between them. The CDR3 is 15 residues long.

CDR3 sequence reads: CASSFLDRGNSPLHF. In nucleotides, the CDR3 is TGTGCCAGCAGCTTTCTGGACAGGGGAAATTCACCCCTCCACTTT. The chain employs TRBV7-8 and TRBJ1-6, with TRBD1 matching over 9 bases. Germline CDR1 and CDR2: SGHVS and FQNEAQ. This CDR3 is 15 amino acids long. V gave up 3 bases and J gave up 7 bases; unmatched junction bases: 4.

The V and J genes are TRBV27 and TRBJ2-2; TRBD2 is a possible D gene (6 bases). V lost 3 bases, J lost 1 base, and 9 bases lay in between. Looked up from germline, CDR1 is MNHEY and CDR2 is SMNVEV (reference sequence). The CDR3 loop spans 15 amino acids. The CDR3 coding sequence is TGTGCCAGCAGTTTCCTAGCGAGGAACACCGGGGAGCTGTTTTTT. Translation gives CASSFLARNTGELFF.

This sequence joins TRBV5-1 and TRBJ2-5; 9 bases align to TRBD2. Germline V lookup: CDR1 SGHRS, CDR2 YFSETQ. This CDR3 has 15 residues. With 0 bases clipped from V and 1 base from J, the junction kept 1 base outside the gene matches. The chain's CDR3 is CASSLGSGGQETQYF. The CDR3 DNA reads as TGCGCCAGCAGCTTGGGTAGCGGGGGCCAAGAGACCCAGTACTTC.

The chain has TRBV2 and TRBJ2-1, with 8 bases that match TRBD2. The length of the CDR3 is 15 residues. Trimming took 10 bases from V and 0 from J; bases not matched to a gene: 8. In germline, CDR1 is SNHLY, CDR2 FYNNEI. CDR3 amino acids: CATSLAESSYNEQFF. CDR3 DNA sequence: TGTGCCACGTCACTAGCGGAGAGCTCCTACAATGAGCAGTTCTTC. The full variable domain, rest sourced from reference TRBV2 and TRBJ2-1, is EPEVTQTPSHQVTQMGQEVILRCVPISNHLYFYWYRQILGQKVEFLVSFYNNEISEKSEIFDDQFSVERPDGSNFTLKIRSTKLEDSAMYFCATSLAESSYNEQFFGPGTRLTVL.

The chain recombines TRBV18 with TRBJ2-7, with 11 bases that match TRBD2. CDR1 is KGHSH and CDR2 is LQKENI in the germline V gene. There are 16 residues in the CDR3. V shed 4 bases and J 2 bases; nucleotides not matched to a gene: 7. The CDR3 DNA sequence: TGTGCCAGCTCACTCGGACTAGCGGGTTTAACCTACGAGCAGTACTTC. Translated: CASSLGLAGLTYEQYF.